A single T cell receptor (beta chain) is shown here with its context. This clone has a single count. The antigen it binds to is not known. Within one base of it there is no much larger clone, and no base qualities were kept. Genomic DNA was extracted from sorted cells for sequencing of the TCRbeta CDR3 region. The immunoSEQ Assay was used for sequencing of TCRbeta CDR3 regions. TCRdb took over this immuneACCESS table, retaining in-frame rearrangements with V and J assigned. Such tables are incomplete; in checked studies, under half of the missing clones stem from an unresolved V gene, and the remainder is unexplained. The sample data list tens of thousands of clones, and about nine tenths of these were observed just once. The ten largest clones represent about 33% of the sample. The data belong to a study of OX40 agonist ivuxolimab in advanced cancers. Study-level background: Ivuxolimab was a fully human IgG2 agonistic monoclonal antibody targeting the costimulatory receptor OX40 (CD134). Intravenous ivuxolimab was administered to patients every 2 weeks at six dose levels: 0.01, 0.1, 0.3, 1.5, 3 and 10 mg/kg. Among the roughly 52 dose-escalation patients, some 20 had hepatocellular carcinoma, approximately 15 melanoma, 9 renal cell carcinoma and 9 head and neck cancer. The dose-escalation cohort was 82.7% male with a mean age of about 65 years, ranging from about 23 to 85. Patients were allowed to have had prior anti-PD-1, anti-PD-L1 or anti-CTLA-4 therapy, and approximately 40% of the dose-escalation patients had been treated with checkpoint inhibitors. Three dose-escalation patients achieved partial responses, one with hepatocellular carcinoma and two with cutaneous melanoma. Peripheral TCRbeta sequencing aimed to test whether ivuxolimab altered TCR sequence diversity and caused clonal T-cell expansion. The monotherapy dose-escalation portion (N of about 57 patients) of the phase I ivuxolimab trial is reported in the paper. What the study reported, not specific to this receptor: At doses of 0.1 to 3.0 mg/kg, clonal expansion of both CD4+ and CD8+ blood T cells was observed from baseline to week 6. After ivuxolimab, expanded clones were on average more numerous among CD8+ T cells than among CD4+ T cells. Low levels of normalized T-cell clonal expansion were also shown by some nonresponding patients. In partial responders in the 0.1-3.0 mg/kg groups, normalized peripheral clonal expansion was found to be among the lowest, especially among CD8+ T cells. The antigen specificity of the peripheral T cells that underwent clonal expansion was not determined.

Patients with autoimmune disease history or receiving systemic immunosuppression were excluded from the trial. In every dose cohort, peripheral blood was drawn for TCR sequencing at baseline, cycle 4 day 1, and cycle 7 day 1. Samples were obtained from an open-label, multicenter, first-in-human phase I dose-escalation trial of ivuxolimab. The trial enrolled adults with locally advanced or metastatic head and neck squamous cell, hepatocellular, melanoma or renal cell carcinoma. Before TCR sequencing, CD4+ T cells and CD8+ T cells were sorted from peripheral blood as separate populations. The sequence came from an adult with an advanced solid tumor such as melanoma, head and neck, liver or kidney cancer. The source material was CD4+ or CD8+ T cells sorted from blood, sampled in a trial of the OX40 agonist ivuxolimab.

The CDR3 sequence is CATSRGLQVDSYNEQFF. At the DNA level, the sequence is TGTGCCACCAGCAGAGGCCTACAGGTGGACTCCTACAATGAGCAGTTCTTC. The rearranged segments are TRBV15 and TRBJ2-1; a tentative D call is TRBD1 (5 bases match). CDR1 and CDR2 (LNHNV, YYDKDF) derive from the germline V gene (reference sequence). CDR3 length: 17 amino acids, cysteine to phenylalanine. Only the CDR3 region is kept as DNA, spanning 51 bases read in frame from base 1. Trimming at the junction amounts to 1 base on V and 0 bases on J, and the germline ends lie 13 bases apart.